This T cell receptor beta chain was captured in a study of blood T cell repertoires in COVID-19. Study-level background: COVID-19 samples, acute and convalescent, were from the United States, Italy and Spain. The cDNA or gDNA used as material had been derived from T cells, B-cell-depleted T cells, or PBMCs.

CDR3 size: 15 residues. Germline V CDR1 and CDR2: SGHAT, FQNNGV. V was trimmed by 1 base and J by 5 bases, leaving 14 bases between them. Per the original data handling: Estimated nucleated cell counts came from reference gene primer amplification. This table comes from immunoSEQ multiplex PCR, and its TCRdb copy is limited to in-frame clones, with some not included. V and J calls and clone size are given by that table; D and trimming were obtained from the DNA. The profile covers fewer than 350,000 clones, with around 89% appearing a single time and about 4.6% taken by the ten largest. The sample taken for sequencing was peripheral blood. The clonotype was recovered from a man aged 35 to 55 with acute or convalescent COVID-19. This chain connects TRBV11-2 to TRBJ1-1, with no clear D. Here the CDR3 reads CASSLGGFGRTEAFF. The CDR3, as DNA: TGTGCCAGCAGCTTAGGAGGGTTCGGTAGAACTGAAGCTTTCTTT.